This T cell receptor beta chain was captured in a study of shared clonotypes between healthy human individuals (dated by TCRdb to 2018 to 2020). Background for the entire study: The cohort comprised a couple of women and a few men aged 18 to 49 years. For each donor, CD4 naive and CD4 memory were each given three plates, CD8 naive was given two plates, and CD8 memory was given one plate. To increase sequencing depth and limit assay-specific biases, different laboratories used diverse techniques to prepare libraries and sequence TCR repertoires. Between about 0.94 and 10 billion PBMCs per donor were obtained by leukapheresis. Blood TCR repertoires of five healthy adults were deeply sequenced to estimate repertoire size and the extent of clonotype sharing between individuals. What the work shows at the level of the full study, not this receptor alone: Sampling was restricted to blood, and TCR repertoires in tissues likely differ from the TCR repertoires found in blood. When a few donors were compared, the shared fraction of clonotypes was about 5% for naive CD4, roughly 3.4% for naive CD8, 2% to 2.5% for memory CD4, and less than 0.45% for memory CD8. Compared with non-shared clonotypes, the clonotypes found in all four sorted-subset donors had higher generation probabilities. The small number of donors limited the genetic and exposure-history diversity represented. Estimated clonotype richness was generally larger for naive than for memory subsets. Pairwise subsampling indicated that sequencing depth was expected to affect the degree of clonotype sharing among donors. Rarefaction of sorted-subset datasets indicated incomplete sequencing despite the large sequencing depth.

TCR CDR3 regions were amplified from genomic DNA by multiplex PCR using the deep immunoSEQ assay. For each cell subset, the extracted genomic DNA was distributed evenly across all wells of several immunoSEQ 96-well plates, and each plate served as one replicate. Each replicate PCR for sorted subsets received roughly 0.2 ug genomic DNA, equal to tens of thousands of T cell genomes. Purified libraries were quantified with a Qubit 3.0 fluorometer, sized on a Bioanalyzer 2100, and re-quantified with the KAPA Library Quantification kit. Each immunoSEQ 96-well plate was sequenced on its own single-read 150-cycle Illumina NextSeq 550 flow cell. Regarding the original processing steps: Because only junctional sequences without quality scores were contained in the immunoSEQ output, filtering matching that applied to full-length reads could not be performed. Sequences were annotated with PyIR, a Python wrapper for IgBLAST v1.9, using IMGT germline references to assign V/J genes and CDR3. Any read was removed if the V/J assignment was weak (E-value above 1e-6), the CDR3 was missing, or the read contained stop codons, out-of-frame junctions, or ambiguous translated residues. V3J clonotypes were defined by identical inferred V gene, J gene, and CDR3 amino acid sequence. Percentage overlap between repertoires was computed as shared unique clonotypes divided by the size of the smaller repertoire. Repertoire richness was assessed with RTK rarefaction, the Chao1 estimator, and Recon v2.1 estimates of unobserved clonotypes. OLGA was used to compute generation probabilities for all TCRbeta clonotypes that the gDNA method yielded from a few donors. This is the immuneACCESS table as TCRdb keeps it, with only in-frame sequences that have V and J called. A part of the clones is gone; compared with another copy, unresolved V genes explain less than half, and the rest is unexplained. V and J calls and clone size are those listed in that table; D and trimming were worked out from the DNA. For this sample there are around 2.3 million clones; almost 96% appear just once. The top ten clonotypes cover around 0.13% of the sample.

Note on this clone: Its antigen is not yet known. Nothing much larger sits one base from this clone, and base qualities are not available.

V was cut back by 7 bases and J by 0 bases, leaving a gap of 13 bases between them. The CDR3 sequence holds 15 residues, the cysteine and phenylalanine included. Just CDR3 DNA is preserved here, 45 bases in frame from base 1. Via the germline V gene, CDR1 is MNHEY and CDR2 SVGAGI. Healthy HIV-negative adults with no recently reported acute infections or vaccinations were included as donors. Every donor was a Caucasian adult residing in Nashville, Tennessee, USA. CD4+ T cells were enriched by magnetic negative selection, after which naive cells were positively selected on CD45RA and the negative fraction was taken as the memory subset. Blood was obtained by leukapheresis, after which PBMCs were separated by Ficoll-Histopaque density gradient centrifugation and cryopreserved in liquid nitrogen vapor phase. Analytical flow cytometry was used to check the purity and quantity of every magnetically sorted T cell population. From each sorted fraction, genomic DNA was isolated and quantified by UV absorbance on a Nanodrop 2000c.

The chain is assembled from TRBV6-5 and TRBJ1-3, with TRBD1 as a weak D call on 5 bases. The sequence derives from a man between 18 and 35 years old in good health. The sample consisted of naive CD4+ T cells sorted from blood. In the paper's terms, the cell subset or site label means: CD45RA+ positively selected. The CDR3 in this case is CASTSGGNSGNTIYF. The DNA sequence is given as TGTGCCAGCACAAGCGGGGGAAACTCTGGAAACACCATATATTTT.